The clone carrying this T cell receptor beta chain was picked up a small number of times. No antigen is known for it. These data originate in a study of cytomegalovirus exposure and HLA in healthy donors. Points from the study as a whole: In vitro work confirmed that three CMV-associated chains recognize CMV antigens. Donor immune exposure was known only as CMV serostatus.

The CDR3 is 11 amino acids. Trimming pared 3 bases from V and 5 bases from J, leaving 5 bases between. CDR1 is DFQATT and CDR2 is SNEGSKA in the germline V gene (reference sequence). The PCR used 60 Vbeta and 13 Jbeta primers. This table comes from immunoSEQ multiplex PCR, and its TCRdb copy is limited to in-frame clones, with some not included. Here the sample spans tens of thousands of clones, roughly 60% being singletons. Sequencing was done on a sample of PBMCs. The sequence came from a boy aged 10-17 years in good health and CMV-seropositive. The rearrangement links TRBV20-1 to TRBJ2-1; no clear D gene. The CDR3 here is CSARADNEQFF. The DNA of the CDR3 is TGCAGTGCTAGGGCAGACAATGAGCAGTTCTTC.